The rows below give T cell receptor beta chains drawn from one sample of a study of blood T cell repertoires in COVID-19. Sequenced by immunoSEQ multiplex PCR; TCRdb stores in-frame clones only, minus some. The sample consists of more than 200,000 clones, over 85% of them appearing once. Sequences were obtained from PBMCs or T cells enriched from blood (not recorded which). The receptors were sampled from a woman younger than 45 with acute COVID-19. CDR3s include the opening cysteine and the closing phenylalanine or tryptophan. D genes are given only for firm matches. Where a row states a size, it is once, few, many or the class of an expanded clone; other rows omit it.

J gene: TRBJ2-3; V gene: TRBV7-2; clone size: NA; D gene: NA; CDR3 protein: CASSLSQGNTQYF; CDR3 DNA: TGTGCCAGCAGCTTATCCCAGGGGAATACGCAGTATTTT
J gene: TRBJ2-7; V gene: TRBV6-5; clone size: NA; D gene: NA; CDR3 protein: CASSYTYDRSSYEQYF; CDR3 DNA: TGTGCCAGCAGTTACACTTACGACAGGTCCTCCTACGAGCAGTACTTC
J gene: TRBJ1-1; V gene: TRBV18; clone size: NA; D gene: TRBD1; CDR3 protein: CASSPAVLTGGSEAFF; CDR3 DNA: TGTGCCAGCTCACCCGCCGTCCTGACAGGGGGATCTGAAGCTTTCTTT
J gene: TRBJ1-4; V gene: TRBV13; clone size: NA; D gene: NA; CDR3 protein: CASSLGEKLFF; CDR3 DNA: TGTGCCAGCAGCCTCGGGGAAAAACTGTTTTTT
J gene: TRBJ2-1; V gene: TRBV5-1; clone size: NA; D gene: TRBD1; CDR3 protein: CASSLGAWGQGTDEQFF; CDR3 DNA: TGCGCCAGCAGCTTGGGGGCTTGGGGACAGGGTACGGATGAGCAGTTCTTC
J gene: TRBJ2-1; V gene: TRBV28; clone size: once; D gene: NA; CDR3 protein: CASSPYGSSYNEQFF; CDR3 DNA: TGTGCCAGCAGTCCCTATGGGAGCTCCTACAATGAGCAGTTCTTC
J gene: TRBJ2-5; V gene: TRBV29-1; clone size: NA; D gene: NA; CDR3 protein: CSVGGETQYF; CDR3 DNA: TGCAGCGTTGGAGGAGAGACCCAGTACTTC
J gene: TRBJ1-4; V gene: TRBV9; clone size: NA; D gene: NA; CDR3 protein: CASSVDGPATNEKLFF; CDR3 DNA: TGTGCCAGCAGCGTAGATGGGCCCGCAACTAATGAAAAACTGTTTTTT
J gene: TRBJ2-7; V gene: TRBV27; clone size: NA; D gene: NA; CDR3 protein: CASSWGQGFYEQYF; CDR3 DNA: TGTGCCAGCAGCTGGGGGCAGGGGTTCTACGAGCAGTACTTC
J gene: TRBJ2-5; V gene: TRBV5-1; clone size: NA; D gene: TRBD2; CDR3 protein: CASSLVLAGARAGETQYF; CDR3 DNA: TGCGCCAGCAGCTTGGTTTTAGCGGGGGCCCGGGCCGGAGAGACCCAGTACTTC
J gene: TRBJ2-1; V gene: TRBV2; clone size: NA; D gene: TRBD2; CDR3 protein: CASPRGRGRDDNEQFF; CDR3 DNA: TGTGCCAGCCCTAGAGGGAGGGGCAGGGACGACAATGAGCAGTTCTTC
J gene: TRBJ2-7; V gene: TRBV10-3; clone size: NA; D gene: TRBD2; CDR3 protein: CAISPGRGLDYEQYF; CDR3 DNA: TGTGCCATCAGTCCCGGGAGGGGGTTGGACTACGAGCAGTACTTC
J gene: TRBJ2-7; V gene: TRBV5-1; clone size: NA; D gene: TRBD2; CDR3 protein: CASSVGTSLTYEQYF; CDR3 DNA: TGCGCCAGCAGCGTAGGGACTAGCCTGACCTACGAGCAGTACTTC
J gene: TRBJ1-3; V gene: TRBV10-2; clone size: NA; D gene: TRBD1; CDR3 protein: CASMTGSSGNTIYF; CDR3 DNA: TGCGCCAGCATGACAGGGAGCTCTGGAAACACCATATATTTT